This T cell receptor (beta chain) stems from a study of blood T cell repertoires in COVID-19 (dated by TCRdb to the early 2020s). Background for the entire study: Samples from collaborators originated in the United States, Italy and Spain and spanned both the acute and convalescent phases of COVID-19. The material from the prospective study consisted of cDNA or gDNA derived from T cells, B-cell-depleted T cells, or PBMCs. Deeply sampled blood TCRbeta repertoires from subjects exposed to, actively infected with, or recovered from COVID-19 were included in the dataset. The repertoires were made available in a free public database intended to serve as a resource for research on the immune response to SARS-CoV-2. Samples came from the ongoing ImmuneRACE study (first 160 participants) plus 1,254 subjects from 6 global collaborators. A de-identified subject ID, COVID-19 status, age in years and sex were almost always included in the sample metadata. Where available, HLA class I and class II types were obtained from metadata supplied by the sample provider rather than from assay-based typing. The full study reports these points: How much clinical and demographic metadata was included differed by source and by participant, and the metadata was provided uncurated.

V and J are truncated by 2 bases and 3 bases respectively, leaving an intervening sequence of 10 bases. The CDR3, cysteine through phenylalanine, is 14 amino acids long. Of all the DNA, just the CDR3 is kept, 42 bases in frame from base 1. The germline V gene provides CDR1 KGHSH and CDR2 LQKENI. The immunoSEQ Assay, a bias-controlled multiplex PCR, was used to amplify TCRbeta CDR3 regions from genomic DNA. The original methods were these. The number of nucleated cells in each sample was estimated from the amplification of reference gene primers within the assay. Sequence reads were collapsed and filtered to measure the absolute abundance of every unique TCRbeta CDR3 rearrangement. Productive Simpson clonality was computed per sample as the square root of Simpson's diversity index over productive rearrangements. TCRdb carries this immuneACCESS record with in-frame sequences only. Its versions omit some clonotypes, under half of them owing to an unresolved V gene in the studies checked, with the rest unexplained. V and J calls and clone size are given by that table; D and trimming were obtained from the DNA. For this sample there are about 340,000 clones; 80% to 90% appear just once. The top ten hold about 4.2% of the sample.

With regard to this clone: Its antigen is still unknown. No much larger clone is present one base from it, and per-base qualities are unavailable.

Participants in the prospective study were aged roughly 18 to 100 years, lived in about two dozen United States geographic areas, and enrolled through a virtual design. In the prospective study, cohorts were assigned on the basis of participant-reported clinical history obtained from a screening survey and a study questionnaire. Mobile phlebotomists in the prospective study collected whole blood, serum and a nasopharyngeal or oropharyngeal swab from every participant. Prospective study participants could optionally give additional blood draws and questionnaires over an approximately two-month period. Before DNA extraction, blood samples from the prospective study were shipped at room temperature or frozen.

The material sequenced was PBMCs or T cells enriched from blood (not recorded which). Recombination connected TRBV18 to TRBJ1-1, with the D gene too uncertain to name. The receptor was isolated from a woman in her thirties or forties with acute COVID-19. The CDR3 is CASSPFEGYTEAFF. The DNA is TGTGCCAGCTCACCATTTGAGGGATACACTGAAGCTTTCTTT.